What follows is one T cell receptor (beta chain) and its context. The sample comes from a study of immune evolution from preneoplasia to lung adenocarcinoma. The table came from immunoSEQ multiplex PCR; TCRdb's copy has only in-frame clones and leaves some out. The sample consists of some 6,000 clones, approximately 82% of them appearing once. The CDR3 extends over 13 amino acids. V shed 3 bases and J 5 bases; nucleotides not matched to a gene: 4. CDR1 is KGHSH, CDR2 LQKENI, per germline. The V gene is TRBV18, the J gene TRBJ2-7; 7 bases fit TRBD1. The source is a person in their 70s with lung adenocarcinoma. The sample consisted of FFPE adjacent normal lung tissue. The CDR3 is CASSPTGNNEQYF. The CDR3 region has the DNA TGTGCCAGCTCACCGACAGGGAACAACGAGCAGTACTTC. Using reference TRBV18 and TRBJ2-7 for the parts outside the CDR3, the full variable domain is NAGVMQNPRHLVRRRGQEARLRCSPMKGHSHVYWYRQLPEEGLKFMVYLQKENIIDESGMPKERFSAEFPKEGPSILRIQQVVRGDSAAYFCASSPTGNNEQYFGPGTRLTVT.